This T cell receptor (beta chain) emerged from a study of T cell responses to AZD1222 COVID-19 vaccine. Study-wide findings and caveats: Across spike, vaccine-associated CD4 TCRs were found, dominant at 160-218 and 743-854.

In regard to this clone: The antigen is not known.

The assay was immunoSEQ multiplex PCR, and TCRdb's table has in-frame clones only and misses some. Counted here are about 110,000 clones, about nine tenths occurring once; the ten biggest clones make up 8% to 9.5%. The germline V and J ends were trimmed by 5 bases and 6 bases, with 17 bases remaining between them. The CDR3 is 15 residues long. Looked up from germline, CDR1 is SGHTA and CDR2 is FQGTGA. This chain joins TRBV7-3 and TRBJ2-1, with D tentatively TRBD2 (7 bases). The starting material was peripheral blood, obtained 28 days after the second AZD1222 dose. The receptor was derived from an adult who received the AZD1222 COVID-19 vaccine. CDR3 DNA sequence: TGTGCCAGCAGCCACCGGGGGGCCAGTCTCAATGAGCAGTTCTTC. Translation: CASSHRGASLNEQFF.